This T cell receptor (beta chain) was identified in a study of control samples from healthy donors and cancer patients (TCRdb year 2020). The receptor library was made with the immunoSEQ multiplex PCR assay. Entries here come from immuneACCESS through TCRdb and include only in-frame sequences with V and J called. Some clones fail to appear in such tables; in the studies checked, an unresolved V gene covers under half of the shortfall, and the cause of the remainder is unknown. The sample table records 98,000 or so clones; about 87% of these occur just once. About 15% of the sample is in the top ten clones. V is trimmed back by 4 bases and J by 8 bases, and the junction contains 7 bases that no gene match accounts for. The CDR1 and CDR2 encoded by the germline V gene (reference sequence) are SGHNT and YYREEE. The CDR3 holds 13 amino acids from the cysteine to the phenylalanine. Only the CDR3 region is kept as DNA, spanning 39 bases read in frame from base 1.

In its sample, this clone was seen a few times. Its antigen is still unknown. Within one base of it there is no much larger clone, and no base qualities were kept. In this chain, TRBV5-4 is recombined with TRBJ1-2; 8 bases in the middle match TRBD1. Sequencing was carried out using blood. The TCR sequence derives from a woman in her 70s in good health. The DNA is TGTGCCAGCAGCCCGACAGGGGTCGAGGGCTACACCTTC. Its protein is CASSPTGVEGYTF.